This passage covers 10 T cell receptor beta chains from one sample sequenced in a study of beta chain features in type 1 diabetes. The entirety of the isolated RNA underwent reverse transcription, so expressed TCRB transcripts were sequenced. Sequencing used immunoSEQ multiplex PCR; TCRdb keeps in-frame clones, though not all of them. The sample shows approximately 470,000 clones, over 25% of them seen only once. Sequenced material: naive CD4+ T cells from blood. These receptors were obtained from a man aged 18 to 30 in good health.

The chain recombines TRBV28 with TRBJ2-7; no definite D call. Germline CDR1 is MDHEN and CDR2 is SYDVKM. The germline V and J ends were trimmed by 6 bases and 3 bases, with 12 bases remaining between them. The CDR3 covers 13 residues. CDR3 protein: CASREPGSYEQYF. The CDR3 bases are TGTGCCAGCAGGGAACCGGGCAGCTACGAGCAGTACTTC.

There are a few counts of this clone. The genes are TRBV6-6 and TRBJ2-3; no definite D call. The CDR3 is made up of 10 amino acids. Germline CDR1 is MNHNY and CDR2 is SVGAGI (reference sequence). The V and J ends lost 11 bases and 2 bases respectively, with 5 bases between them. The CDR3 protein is CAVHTDTQYF. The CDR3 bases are TGTGCCGTCCACACAGATACGCAGTATTTT.

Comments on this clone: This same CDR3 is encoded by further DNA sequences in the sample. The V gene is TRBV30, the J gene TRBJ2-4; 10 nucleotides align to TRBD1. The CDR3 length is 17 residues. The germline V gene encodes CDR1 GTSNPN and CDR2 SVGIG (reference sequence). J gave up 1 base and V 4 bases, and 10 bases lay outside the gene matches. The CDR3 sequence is CAWMGGTGAGAKNIQYF. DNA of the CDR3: TGTGCCTGGATGGGGGGGACAGGGGCCGGCGCCAAAAACATTCAGTACTTC. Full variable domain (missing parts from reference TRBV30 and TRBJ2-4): SQTIHQWPATLVQPVGSPLSLECTVEGTSNPNLYWYRQAAGRGLQLLFYSVGIGQISSEVPQNLSASRPQDRQFILSSKKLLLSDSGFYLCAWMGGTGAGAKNIQYFGAGTRLSVL.

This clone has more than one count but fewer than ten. The CDR3 loop is CAISELDKGEQFF. CDR3 nucleotides: TGTGCCATCAGTGAACTGGACAAGGGTGAGCAGTTCTTC. The rearrangement links TRBV10-3 to TRBJ2-1; possible D gene TRBD1, 5 bases. Trimming left V 3 bases short and J 9 bases short, with 12 bases between. Germline loops: CDR1 ENHRY, CDR2 SYGVKD. The length of the CDR3 is 13 residues.

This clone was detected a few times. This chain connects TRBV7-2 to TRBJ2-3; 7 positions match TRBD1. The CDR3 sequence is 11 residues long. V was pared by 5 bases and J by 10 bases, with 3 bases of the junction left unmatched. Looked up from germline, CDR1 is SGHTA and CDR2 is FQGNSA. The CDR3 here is CASSRTGPQYF. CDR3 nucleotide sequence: TGTGCCAGCAGCCGGACAGGTCCGCAGTATTTT.

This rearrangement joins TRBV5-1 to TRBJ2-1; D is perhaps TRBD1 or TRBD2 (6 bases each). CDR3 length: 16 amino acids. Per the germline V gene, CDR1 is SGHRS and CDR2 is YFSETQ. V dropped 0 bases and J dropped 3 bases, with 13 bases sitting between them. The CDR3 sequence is CASSLVAGTRYNEQFF. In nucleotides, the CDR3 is TGCGCCAGCAGCTTGGTTGCGGGGACACGCTACAATGAGCAGTTCTTC. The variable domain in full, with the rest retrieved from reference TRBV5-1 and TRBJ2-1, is KAGVTQTPRYLIKTRGQQVTLSCSPISGHRSVSWYQQTPGQGLQFLFEYFSETQRNKGNFPGRFSGRQFSNSRSEMNVSTLELGDSALYLCASSLVAGTRYNEQFFGPGTRLTVL.

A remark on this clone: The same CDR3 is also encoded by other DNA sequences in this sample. CDR3 DNA: TGTGCCAGCAGCTTGTTCAGCACAGATACGCAGTATTTT. Translation gives CASSLFSTDTQYF. V is TRBV5-6 and J is TRBJ2-3; D not certain. V shed 1 base and J shed 0 bases, with 3 bases lying between them. The CDR3 loop spans 13 amino acids. CDR1 and CDR2 from the germline V gene are SGHDT and YYEEEE.

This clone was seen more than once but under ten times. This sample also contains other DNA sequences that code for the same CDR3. This CDR3 reads CASSLGTSGYNEQFF. In DNA form, the CDR3 reads TGCGCCAGCAGCTTGGGAACTAGCGGTTACAATGAGCAGTTCTTC. The genes are TRBV5-1 and TRBJ2-1; 8 bases align to TRBD2. Unmatched junction bases numbered 3, after V lost 0 bases and J lost 4 bases. Germline CDR1 is SGHRS and CDR2 is YFSETQ. CDR3 length equals 15 residues. Looking up the rest from reference TRBV5-1 and TRBJ2-1 gives the full variable domain: KAGVTQTPRYLIKTRGQQVTLSCSPISGHRSVSWYQQTPGQGLQFLFEYFSETQRNKGNFPGRFSGRQFSNSRSEMNVSTLELGDSALYLCASSLGTSGYNEQFFGPGTRLTVL.

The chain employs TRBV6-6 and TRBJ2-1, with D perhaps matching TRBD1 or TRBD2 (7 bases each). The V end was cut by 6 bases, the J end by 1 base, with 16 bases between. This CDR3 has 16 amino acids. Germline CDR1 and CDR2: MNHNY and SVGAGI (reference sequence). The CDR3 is CASSGKAGQSYNEQFF. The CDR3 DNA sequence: TGTGCCAGCAGCGGCAAAGCGGGACAGTCCTACAATGAGCAGTTCTTC.

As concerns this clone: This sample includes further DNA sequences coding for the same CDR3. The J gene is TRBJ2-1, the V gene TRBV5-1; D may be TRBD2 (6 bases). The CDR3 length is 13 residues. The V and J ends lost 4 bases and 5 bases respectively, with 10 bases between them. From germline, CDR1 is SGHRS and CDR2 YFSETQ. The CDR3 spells CASSLGLNNEQFF. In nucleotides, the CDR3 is TGCGCCAGCAGCCTGGGACTCAACAATGAGCAGTTCTTC.